Included here is one T cell receptor (beta chain) sequence, with context. This sample is drawn from a study of T-cell reconstitution after alpha-beta-depleted transplantation in children. The CDR3 is made up of 17 amino acids. J was trimmed by 5 bases and V by 0 bases; bases with no gene match: 8. CDR1 and CDR2 (germline): ENHRY, SYGVKD. Preparing the TCRbeta library involved the use of unique molecular identifiers. A single record per CDR3 protein comes from TCRdb applying MiXCR to the PCR reads. The data show 600,000 to 700,000 distinct CDR3 sequences, over 15% seen once. This chain joins TRBV10-3 and TRBJ2-3, with 10 bases that match TRBD2. The clonotype originates from a human donor who donated a stem cell graft to a child with acute myeloid leukemia. Material: PBMCs from the stem cell graft donor, obtained from the stem cell graft. The CDR3 loop reads CAISESSAGGRRDTQYF. CDR3 DNA sequence: TGTGCCATCAGTGAGTCGTCAGCGGGGGGGCGCCGAGATACGCAGTATTTT.